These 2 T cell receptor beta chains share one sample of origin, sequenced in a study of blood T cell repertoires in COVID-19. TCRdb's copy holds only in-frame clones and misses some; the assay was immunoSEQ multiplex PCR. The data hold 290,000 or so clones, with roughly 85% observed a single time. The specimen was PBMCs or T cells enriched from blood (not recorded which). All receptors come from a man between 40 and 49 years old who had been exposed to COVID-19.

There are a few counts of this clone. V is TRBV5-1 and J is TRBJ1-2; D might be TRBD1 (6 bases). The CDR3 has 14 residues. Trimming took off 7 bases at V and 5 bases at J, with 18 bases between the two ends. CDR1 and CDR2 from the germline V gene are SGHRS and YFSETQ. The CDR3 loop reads CASGPPGQLYGYTF. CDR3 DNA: TGCGCCAGCGGCCCCCCTGGACAGCTATATGGCTACACCTTC.

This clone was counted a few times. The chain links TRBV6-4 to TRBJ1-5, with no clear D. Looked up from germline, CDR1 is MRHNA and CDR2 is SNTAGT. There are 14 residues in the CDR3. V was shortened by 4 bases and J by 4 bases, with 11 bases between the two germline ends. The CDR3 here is CASSASPGNQPQHF. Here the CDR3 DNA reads TGTGCCAGCAGTGCAAGTCCCGGTAATCAGCCCCAGCATTTT.